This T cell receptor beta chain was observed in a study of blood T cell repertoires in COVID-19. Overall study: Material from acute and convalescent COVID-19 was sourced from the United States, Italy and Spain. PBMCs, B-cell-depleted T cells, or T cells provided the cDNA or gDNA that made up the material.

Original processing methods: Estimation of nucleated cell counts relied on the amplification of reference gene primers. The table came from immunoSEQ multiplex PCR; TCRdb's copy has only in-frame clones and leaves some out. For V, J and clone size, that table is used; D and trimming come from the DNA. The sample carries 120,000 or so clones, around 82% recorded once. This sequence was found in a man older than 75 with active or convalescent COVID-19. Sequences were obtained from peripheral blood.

The DNA for the CDR3 is TGTGCCAGTAACCGCCAGGCATCGAGTGAAAAACTGTTTTTT. This encodes CASNRQASSEKLFF. The J gene is TRBJ1-4, the V gene TRBV19; D gene unclear. This CDR3 spans 14 amino acids. V lost 7 bases and J lost 7, with 16 bases in between. Per the germline V gene, CDR1 is LNHDA and CDR2 is SQIVND (reference sequence).